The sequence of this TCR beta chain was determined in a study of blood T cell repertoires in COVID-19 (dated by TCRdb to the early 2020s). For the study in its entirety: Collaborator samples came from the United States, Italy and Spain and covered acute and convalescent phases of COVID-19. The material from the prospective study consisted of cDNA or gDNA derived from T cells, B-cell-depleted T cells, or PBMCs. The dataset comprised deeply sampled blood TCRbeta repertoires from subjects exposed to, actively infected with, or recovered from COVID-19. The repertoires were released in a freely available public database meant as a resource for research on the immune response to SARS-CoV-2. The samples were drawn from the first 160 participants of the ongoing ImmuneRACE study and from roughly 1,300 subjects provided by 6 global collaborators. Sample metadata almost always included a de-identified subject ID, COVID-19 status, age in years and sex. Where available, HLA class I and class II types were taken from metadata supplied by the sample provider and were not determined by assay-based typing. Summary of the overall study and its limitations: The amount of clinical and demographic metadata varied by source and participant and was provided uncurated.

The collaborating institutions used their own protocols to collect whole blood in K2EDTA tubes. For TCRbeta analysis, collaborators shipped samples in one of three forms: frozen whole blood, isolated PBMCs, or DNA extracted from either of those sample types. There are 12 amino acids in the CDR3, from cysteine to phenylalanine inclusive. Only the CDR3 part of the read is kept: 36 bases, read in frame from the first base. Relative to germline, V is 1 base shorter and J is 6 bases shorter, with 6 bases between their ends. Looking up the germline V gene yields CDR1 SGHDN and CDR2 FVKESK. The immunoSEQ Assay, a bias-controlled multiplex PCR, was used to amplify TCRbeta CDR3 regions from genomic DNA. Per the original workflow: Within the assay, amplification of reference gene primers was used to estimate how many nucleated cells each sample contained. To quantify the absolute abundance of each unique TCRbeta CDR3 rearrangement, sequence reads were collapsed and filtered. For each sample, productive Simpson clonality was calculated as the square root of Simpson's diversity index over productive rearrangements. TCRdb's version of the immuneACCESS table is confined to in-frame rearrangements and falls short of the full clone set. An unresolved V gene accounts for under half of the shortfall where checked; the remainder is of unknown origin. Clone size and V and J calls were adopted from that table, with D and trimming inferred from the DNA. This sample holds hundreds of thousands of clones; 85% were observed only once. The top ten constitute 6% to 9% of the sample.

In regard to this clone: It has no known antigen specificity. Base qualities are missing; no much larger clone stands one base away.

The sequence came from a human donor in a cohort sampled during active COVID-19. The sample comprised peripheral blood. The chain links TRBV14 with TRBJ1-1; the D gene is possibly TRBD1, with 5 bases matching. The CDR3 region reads CASSQGGAEAFF. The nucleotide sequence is TGTGCCAGCAGCCAAGGGGGGGCTGAAGCTTTCTTT. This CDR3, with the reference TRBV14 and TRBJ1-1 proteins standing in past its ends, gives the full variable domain EAGVTQFPSHSVIEKGQTVTLRCDPISGHDNLYWYRRVMGKEIKFLLHFVKESKQDESGMPNNRFLAERTGGTYSTLKVQPAELEDSGVYFCASSQGGAEAFFGQGTRLTVV.